This is a list of T cell receptor beta chains from one sample in a study of blood T cell repertoires in COVID-19. The table came from immunoSEQ multiplex PCR; TCRdb's copy has only in-frame clones and leaves some out. The table shows fewer than 200,000 clones, with approximately 91% occurring only once. The sample consisted of peripheral blood. These receptors came from a man aged 18-30 years with COVID-19, enrolled during active disease. Both conserved end residues are part of each CDR3. The order of the fields is V gene, D gene, clone size, J gene, CDR3 protein, CDR3 DNA. The D gene is left open where the match is weak. Some rows mark clone size as missing; the rest say once, few, many or name a class of expanded clone.

V: TRBV29-1; D: TRBD1; size: -; J: TRBJ1-4; CDR3: CSVMGQGDRGEKLFF; DNA: TGCAGCGTTATGGGACAGGGGGACCGGGGTGAAAAACTGTTTTTT
V: TRBV14; D: -; size: -; J: TRBJ2-5; CDR3: CASSQIVATGFQETQYF; DNA: TGTGCCAGCAGCCAAATTGTCGCGACAGGTTTTCAAGAGACCCAGTACTTC
V: TRBV13; D: -; size: -; J: TRBJ1-3; CDR3: CASSLKIREGNTIYF; DNA: TGTGCCAGCAGCTTAAAAATCCGGGAAGGGAACACCATATATTTT
V: TRBV4-3; D: -; size: -; J: TRBJ2-2; CDR3: CASSQESGWAGELFF; DNA: TGCGCCAGCAGCCAAGAATCAGGGTGGGCCGGGGAGCTGTTTTTT
V: TRBV27; D: -; size: -; J: TRBJ2-1; CDR3: CASSLYGSHEQFF; DNA: TGTGCCAGCAGTTTATACGGGAGCCATGAGCAGTTCTTC
V: TRBV7-8; D: -; size: -; J: TRBJ2-7; CDR3: CASSLATFSYEQYF; DNA: TGTGCCAGCAGCTTAGCAACTTTTTCCTACGAGCAGTACTTC
V: TRBV6-2/TRBV6-3; D: -; size: -; J: TRBJ2-7; CDR3: CASSDSSYEQYF; DNA: TGTGCCAGCAGCGACAGCTCCTACGAGCAGTACTTC
V: TRBV6-5; D: -; size: -; J: TRBJ2-5; CDR3: CASSYAGLGGIQYF; DNA: TGTGCCAGCAGTTACGCTGGACTGGGCGGGATCCAGTACTTC
V: TRBV5-6; D: -; size: -; J: TRBJ1-2; CDR3: CASAGGGANYGYTF; DNA: TGTGCCTCCGCCGGGGGGGGAGCTAACTATGGCTACACCTTC
V: TRBV15; D: -; size: -; J: TRBJ2-2; CDR3: CATASSAELFF; DNA: TGTGCCACTGCGTCGTCCGCGGAGCTGTTTTTT
V: TRBV29-1; D: -; size: few; J: TRBJ1-3; CDR3: CSVDEGMGSGNTIYF; DNA: TGCAGCGTTGACGAGGGAATGGGTAGTGGAAACACCATATATTTT
V: TRBV6-6; D: -; size: -; J: TRBJ2-7; CDR3: CASSFHYEQYF; DNA: TGTGCCAGCAGTTTTCATTACGAGCAGTACTTC
V: TRBV19; D: -; size: -; J: TRBJ2-2; CDR3: CASCNGATGELFF; DNA: TGTGCCAGCTGCAATGGGGCCACCGGGGAGCTGTTTTTT
V: TRBV7-2; D: TRBD1; size: -; J: TRBJ1-6; CDR3: CASSLVGQGNSPLHF; DNA: TGTGCCAGCAGCTTAGTGGGACAGGGGAATTCACCCCTCCACTTT
V: TRBV19; D: TRBD1; size: -; J: TRBJ1-6; CDR3: CASSIAGTVNSPLHF; DNA: TGTGCCAGTAGTATCGCGGGGACAGTTAATTCACCCCTCCACTTT
V: TRBV11-2; D: TRBD1; size: -; J: TRBJ1-1; CDR3: CASSLGRGTGALNTEAFF; DNA: TGTGCCAGCAGCTTAGGTCGCGGGACAGGGGCCCTAAACACTGAAGCTTTCTTT
V: TRBV28; D: TRBD1; size: few; J: TRBJ1-5; CDR3: CASSPGTGFAQHF; DNA: TGTGCCAGCAGTCCCGGGACAGGGTTCGCCCAGCATTTT
V: TRBV5-6; D: -; size: -; J: TRBJ1-5; CDR3: CASSLGPSQPQHF; DNA: TGTGCCAGCAGCTTGGGGCCAAGTCAGCCCCAGCATTTT
V: TRBV11-2; D: TRBD1; size: -; J: TRBJ2-5; CDR3: CASSPRFRGQETQYF; DNA: TGTGCCAGCAGCCCTCGGTTCAGGGGGCAAGAGACCCAGTACTTC
V: TRBV9; D: -; size: -; J: TRBJ2-5; CDR3: CASSGGETQYF; DNA: TGTGCCAGCAGCGGAGGAGAGACCCAGTACTTC
V: TRBV15; D: TRBD2; size: -; J: TRBJ2-1; CDR3: CATSSPGTSGRGGEQFF; DNA: TGTGCCACCAGCAGTCCCGGGACTAGCGGGAGAGGGGGTGAGCAGTTCTTC
V: TRBV27; D: -; size: -; J: TRBJ2-7; CDR3: CASSPGAGGYEQYF; DNA: TGTGCCAGCAGCCCTGGGGCAGGTGGGTACGAGCAGTACTTC
V: TRBV9; D: TRBD1; size: once; J: TRBJ2-3; CDR3: CASSRTGDTQYF; DNA: TGTGCCAGCAGCCGGACAGGAGATACGCAGTATTTT
V: TRBV5-6; D: -; size: -; J: TRBJ1-2; CDR3: CASSAGRPGYTF; DNA: TGTGCCAGCAGCGCGGGGAGACCTGGCTACACCTTC
V: TRBV7-2; D: TRBD1; size: -; J: TRBJ2-4; CDR3: CASSLVGGGRGAKNIQYF; DNA: TGTGCCAGCAGCTTAGTGGGCGGCGGCAGGGGGGCCAAAAACATTCAGTACTTC
V: TRBV24-1; D: TRBD1; size: -; J: TRBJ1-5; CDR3: CATSATGSNQPQHF; DNA: TGTGCCACCAGTGCGACAGGGAGCAATCAGCCCCAGCATTTT
V: TRBV6-6; D: TRBD1; size: -; J: TRBJ1-6; CDR3: CASTQGQLSPLHF; DNA: TGTGCCAGCACCCAGGGACAGCTTTCACCCCTCCACTTT
V: TRBV7-9; D: -; size: -; J: TRBJ1-3; CDR3: CASIEKSSGNTIYF; DNA: TGTGCCAGCATAGAGAAGAGCTCTGGAAACACCATATATTTT
V: TRBV27; D: -; size: -; J: TRBJ2-7; CDR3: CASSFVRPSSYEQYF; DNA: TGTGCCAGCAGTTTCGTCAGGCCGAGCTCCTACGAGCAGTACTTC
V: TRBV25-1; D: -; size: -; J: TRBJ1-3; CDR3: CASTRDTYSGNTIYF; DNA: TGTGCCAGCACCCGGGACACCTACTCTGGAAACACCATATATTTT
V: TRBV6-5; D: -; size: -; J: TRBJ2-3; CDR3: CASRRGGGTDTQYF; DNA: TGTGCCAGCCGCCGGGGCGGGGGCACAGATACGCAGTATTTT
V: TRBV4-3; D: -; size: -; J: TRBJ2-7; CDR3: CASSQEVGWYEQYF; DNA: TGCGCCAGCAGCCAAGAGGTGGGCTGGTACGAGCAGTACTTC
V: TRBV7-2; D: TRBD1; size: -; J: TRBJ2-7; CDR3: CASSLRTGTGLGEQYF; DNA: TGTGCCAGCAGCTTAAGAACCGGGACAGGGTTGGGGGAGCAGTACTTC
V: TRBV18; D: -; size: once; J: TRBJ2-2; CDR3: CASSTRGQNTGELFF; DNA: TGTGCCAGCTCAACAAGGGGACAGAACACCGGGGAGCTGTTTTTT
V: TRBV9; D: TRBD2; size: -; J: TRBJ2-7; CDR3: CASSVGTSGSYEQYF; DNA: TGTGCCAGCAGCGTCGGGACTAGCGGGAGCTACGAGCAGTACTTC
V: TRBV2; D: TRBD1; size: -; J: TRBJ2-7; CDR3: CASRERQGHAYEQYF; DNA: TGTGCCAGCAGAGAGAGACAGGGCCACGCCTACGAGCAGTACTTC
V: TRBV5-8; D: -; size: -; J: TRBJ2-7; CDR3: CASSLGTEPYEQYF; DNA: TGTGCCAGCAGCTTGGGTACGGAGCCCTACGAGCAGTACTTC
V: TRBV7-2; D: -; size: -; J: TRBJ2-5; CDR3: CASSLGGAYQETQYF; DNA: TGTGCCAGCAGCTTAGGCGGAGCCTACCAAGAGACCCAGTACTTC
V: TRBV7-9; D: TRBD1; size: -; J: TRBJ2-3; CDR3: CASSSRGLQPDTQYF; DNA: TGTGCCAGCAGCTCCAGGGGGCTCCAGCCAGATACGCAGTATTTT
V: TRBV28; D: TRBD2; size: -; J: TRBJ2-7; CDR3: CASSQAGSYEQYF; DNA: TGTGCCAGCAGTCAAGCGGGAAGCTACGAGCAGTACTTC
V: TRBV10-3; D: TRBD1; size: -; J: TRBJ2-1; CDR3: CATRPGQGANEQFF; DNA: TGTGCCACCAGACCGGGACAGGGGGCCAATGAGCAGTTCTTC
V: TRBV15; D: TRBD2; size: -; J: TRBJ2-1; CDR3: CATSGEGGRSYNEQFF; DNA: TGTGCCACCAGCGGGGAGGGCGGCAGGTCCTACAATGAGCAGTTCTTC
V: TRBV9; D: TRBD1; size: -; J: TRBJ1-2; CDR3: CASSGRTGNFGYGYTF; DNA: TGTGCCAGCAGCGGCCGGACAGGGAACTTCGGCTATGGCTACACCTTC
V: TRBV9; D: TRBD2; size: -; J: TRBJ2-1; CDR3: CASGHPSGRGFF; DNA: TGTGCCAGTGGCCATCCTAGCGGGAGGGGATTCTTC
V: TRBV29-1; D: TRBD1; size: -; J: TRBJ2-1; CDR3: CSVEGGDRALYNEQFF; DNA: TGCAGCGTTGAAGGGGGGGACAGGGCCCTCTACAATGAGCAGTTCTTC
V: TRBV2; D: TRBD2; size: -; J: TRBJ2-7; CDR3: CAIPTQGGRPYEQYF; DNA: TGTGCCATCCCCACCCAAGGCGGGAGGCCCTACGAGCAGTACTTC
V: TRBV4-3; D: TRBD2; size: -; J: TRBJ2-1; CDR3: CASSQFLAGAVYNEQFF; DNA: TGCGCCAGCAGCCAATTCCTAGCGGGAGCGGTTTACAATGAGCAGTTCTTC
V: TRBV6-6; D: -; size: -; J: TRBJ1-2; CDR3: CASSYRTNGYTF; DNA: TGTGCCAGCAGTTACAGGACAAATGGCTACACCTTC
V: TRBV7-8; D: TRBD1; size: -; J: TRBJ1-1; CDR3: CASSLGHSGTALNTEAFF; DNA: TGTGCCAGCAGCTTAGGACACTCCGGGACAGCGTTGAACACTGAAGCTTTCTTT
V: TRBV7-8; D: TRBD2; size: -; J: TRBJ2-1; CDR3: CASSLLGTSVNNEQFF; DNA: TGTGCCAGCAGCTTATTGGGGACTAGCGTTAACAATGAGCAGTTCTTC
V: TRBV19; D: TRBD1; size: -; J: TRBJ1-5; CDR3: CASSINGQGWQPQHF; DNA: TGTGCCAGTAGTATCAATGGACAGGGGTGGCAGCCCCAGCATTTT
V: TRBV7-8; D: TRBD1; size: -; J: TRBJ1-5; CDR3: CASSLGTGGNQPQHF; DNA: TGTGCCAGCAGCTTAGGGACAGGTGGCAATCAGCCCCAGCATTTT